This T cell receptor beta chain was sequenced during a study of shared clonotypes between healthy human individuals. General observations from the study: The represented genetic and exposure-history diversity was limited by the small number of donors.

This clone was found once. What it binds is unknown. The V gene's germline CDR1 is SGHNT and CDR2 YYREEE (reference sequence). The CDR3 loop spans 14 amino acids. With 2 bases clipped from V and 4 bases from J, the junction kept 6 bases outside the gene matches. The assay used deep level. In the original processing: ImmunoSEQ only sent back junction sequences with no quality scores, so filtering was done differently. Produced via immunoSEQ multiplex PCR; TCRdb's table is partial and in-frame only. From that table come the V and J calls and clone size; the DNA was used to work out D and trimming. The sample consists of more than 2 million clones, 85% to 95% of them appearing once.

The sequencing sample was made of naive CD4+ T cells sorted from blood. The subset here: CD45RA+ positively selected. The clonotype was recovered from a man younger than 30 in good health. The chain recombines TRBV5-4 with TRBJ2-7; 7 nucleotides agree with TRBD1. CDR3 region: CASSFEGGGYEQYF. CDR3 sequence (DNA): TGTGCCAGCAGCTTTGAAGGGGGCGGGTACGAGCAGTACTTC.